Listed below are T cell receptor beta chains from one sample, sequenced in a study of T-cell reconstitution after alpha-beta-depleted transplantation in children. One entry per CDR3 protein, called by TCRdb with MiXCR from the PCR reads. The table has over 450,000 distinct CDR3 sequences, approximately 10% seen once; the top ten hold about 2%. The sequences come from PBMCs, collected before TCRalphabeta/CD19-depleted stem cell transplant. The receptors stem from a child aged 2-9 years with inherited bone marrow failure, due to receive a stem cell transplant. Each CDR3 is given with its conserved first and last residue. Expanded clones get a size class; other rows say once, few or many, or leave the size out.

V	size	length	J	CDR3
TRBV29-1	few	14	TRBJ2-1	CSVAGLGGYNEQFF
TRBV20-1	NA	13	TRBJ1-2	CSARAPTGDVYTF
TRBV28	many	15	TRBJ2-1	CASSSGSLSYNEQFF
TRBV9	NA	17	TRBJ2-2	CASSLNYLAGETGELFF
TRBV29-1	NA	12	TRBJ2-5	CSVVRSGETQYF
TRBV11-2	many	11	TRBJ2-7	CASSHPYEQYF
TRBV5-6	few	15	TRBJ2-6	CASSAGPLGANVLTF
TRBV28	many	13	TRBJ2-5	CASSPDRGETQYF
TRBV10-3	many	13	TRBJ2-1	CAINSGRGSEQFF
TRBV27	NA	20	TRBJ2-1	CASTFVGGSGSLRPYNEQFF
TRBV7-9	many	16	TRBJ2-7	CASSLGLGQLSYEQYF
TRBV19	few	14	TRBJ2-7	CASSVAGAAYEQYF
TRBV6-5	few	14	TRBJ2-3	CASSRDESTDTQYF
TRBV7-8	few	16	TRBJ2-1	CASSLHIRGIYDEQFF
TRBV20-1	many	13	TRBJ2-1	CSGLAGVYNEQFF
TRBV20-1	many	15	TRBJ2-1	CSAPSGLSSYNEQFF
TRBV20-1	many	13	TRBJ2-7	CSASGQGPYEQYF
TRBV30	few	13	TRBJ1-2	CAWSRTANYGYTF